This TCR beta chain was captured by sequencing in a study of cytomegalovirus exposure and HLA in healthy donors. Study-wide results and caveats: According to the study, around 160 TCR beta chains were cytomegalovirus-associated.

Germline CDR1 is PRHDT and CDR2 is FYEKMQ (reference sequence). This CDR3 is 15 amino acids long. V shed 5 bases, J shed 4 bases, and the junction held 9 bases outside the gene matches. Regarding this clone: Its antigen is not identified.

Data came from immunoSEQ multiplex PCR; TCRdb stores just in-frame clones and leaves some out. In the table there are about 140,000 clones, about 86% of which are singletons. This sequence was found in a man aged 18 to 30 in good health and CMV-seronegative. Sequenced material: PBMCs. The gene calls are TRBV13 and TRBJ2-7; the match to TRBD1 covers 9 bases. The chain's CDR3 is CASSQSGTGMYEQYF. In DNA form, the CDR3 reads TGTGCCAGCAGCCAATCCGGGACAGGGATGTACGAGCAGTACTTC.